A single sample gave rise to the 10 T cell receptor beta chains below, sequenced in a study of cytomegalovirus exposure and HLA in healthy donors. Both 60 Vbeta primers and 13 Jbeta primers went into the PCR. The repertoire was sequenced with immunoSEQ multiplex PCR; TCRdb's copy has only in-frame clones and lacks some. Of about 80,000 clones listed, around 80% were seen once; the top ten hold 20% to 30%. Material for sequencing was PBMCs. These receptors were obtained from a woman aged 50 to 60 in good health and CMV-seropositive.

CDR3: CASSQVRGTEAFF. DNA of the CDR3: TGCGCCAGCAGCCAAGTTCGGGGAACTGAAGCTTTCTTT. The chain is built from TRBV4-1 and TRBJ1-1, with D unresolved. V was shortened by 1 base and J by 5 bases, with 8 bases between the two germline ends. CDR1 is MGHRA, CDR2 YSYEKL, per germline. This CDR3 has 13 amino acids.

The chain has TRBV10-2 and TRBJ1-4, with 8 bases that match TRBD1. CDR1 and CDR2 (germline): WSHSY, SAAADI. J gave up 8 bases and V 0 bases, and 8 bases lay outside the gene matches. The CDR3 sequence is 16 residues long. The CDR3, as DNA: TGCGCCAGCAGTGAGTCGACAGCAGGGGGCTACGAAAAACTGTTTTTT. Translation: CASSESTAGGYEKLFF.

This chain joins TRBV5-1 and TRBJ2-2; 8 nucleotides align to TRBD2. The germline V gene encodes CDR1 SGHRS and CDR2 YFSETQ. V shed 7 bases, J shed 2 bases, and the junction held 10 bases outside the gene matches. The CDR3 has 16 residues. CDR3: CASSNVGGGNTGELFF. The CDR3 DNA reads as TGCGCCAGCTCCAACGTCGGGGGGGGTAACACCGGGGAGCTGTTTTTT.

The V and J genes are TRBV5-1 and TRBJ1-1; D perhaps matches TRBD1 (5 bases). The CDR3 is made up of 13 amino acids. Germline V lookup: CDR1 SGHRS, CDR2 YFSETQ. V was pared by 2 bases and J by 8 bases, with 13 bases between. As DNA, the CDR3 is TGCGCCAGCAGCTTTGGGGGGGTATTGGAAGCTTTCTTT. Amino acids: CASSFGGVLEAFF.

The chain is built from TRBV27 and TRBJ1-2; 7 positions match TRBD1. With V trimmed by 6 bases and J by 3 bases, 7 bases remained unmatched. Germline V lookup: CDR1 MNHEY, CDR2 SMNVEV (reference sequence). CDR3 size: 14 residues. CDR3 coding DNA: TGTGCCAGCAGAACAGGGGAAAACCACTATGGCTACACCTTC. Translation: CASRTGENHYGYTF.

The gene calls are TRBV5-1 and TRBJ1-6, with 8 bases matching TRBD1. J lost 5 bases, V lost 4 bases, and 11 bases had no gene match. Germline V CDR1 and CDR2: SGHRS, YFSETQ. The length of the CDR3 is 17 residues. CDR3 loop: CASSPLQGAVNNSPLHF. In DNA form, the CDR3 reads TGCGCCAGCAGCCCCCTGCAGGGGGCGGTTAATAATTCACCCCTCCACTTT. The variable domain in full, completed from reference TRBV5-1 and TRBJ1-6, reads KAGVTQTPRYLIKTRGQQVTLSCSPISGHRSVSWYQQTPGQGLQFLFEYFSETQRNKGNFPGRFSGRQFSNSRSEMNVSTLELGDSALYLCASSPLQGAVNNSPLHFGNGTRLTVT.

This clone turned up a few times. The rearrangement links TRBV13 to TRBJ1-1; possible D gene TRBD1, 5 bases. V lost 5 bases, J lost 6 bases, and 10 bases lay in between. CDR1 is PRHDT, CDR2 FYEKMQ, per germline (reference sequence). The CDR3 has 12 residues. CDR3 residues: CASSGRGPEAFF. DNA of the CDR3: TGTGCCAGCAGCGGTAGGGGTCCTGAAGCTTTCTTT.

Concerning this clone: This CDR3 is also generated by other DNA sequences in the sample. The genes are TRBV6-5 and TRBJ2-7; D unresolved. This CDR3 contains 13 residues. Looked up from germline, CDR1 is MNHEY and CDR2 is SVGAGI. The V end lost 8 bases, the J end lost 3 bases, and 14 bases lay between the germline ends. The CDR3: CASSRGANYEQYV. CDR3 nucleotides: TGTGCCAGCTCCCGTGGCGCGAACTACGAGCAGTACGTC.

This clone was detected once. The chain is built from TRBV5-1 and TRBJ1-2; TRBD1 matches at 10 bases. Germline V gene sequence: CDR1 SGHRS, CDR2 YFSETQ. J gave up 6 bases and V 4 bases, and 15 bases lay outside the gene matches. This CDR3 spans 17 amino acids. The CDR3 DNA follows: TGCGCCAGCAGCACGATTGGGGGGGACAGGGGAGTCAATGGCTACACCTTC. Its protein product is CASSTIGGDRGVNGYTF.

The chain uses TRBV19 and TRBJ1-1; TRBD1 is a possible D gene (6 bases). Germline loops: CDR1 LNHDA, CDR2 SQIVND (reference sequence). The CDR3 is 16 amino acids. V was shortened by 5 bases and J by 4 bases, with 20 bases between the two germline ends. The DNA of the CDR3 is TGTGCCAGTAGTGTCACGTATGGACAGTTGGGCACTGAAGCTTTCTTT. It translates to CASSVTYGQLGTEAFF.